This TCR beta chain was recovered during a study of T cell clonality in common variable immunodeficiency. Clones were sequenced by immunoSEQ multiplex PCR, and TCRdb holds only the in-frame ones, with some missing. In total the sample includes some 50,000 clones, none of them seen once. This clone was found many times. Its matching antigen is unknown. The DNA ends 3 residues before the CDR3 does, and the rest of the CDR3 is filled in from the germline J gene. Germline V gives CDR1 SGHVS, CDR2 FQNEAQ. The V end was cut by 2 bases, the J end by 6 bases, with 24 bases between. This CDR3 is built from 18 residues. Notes on the study in general: Patient heterogeneity in the CVID cohort limited correlations between repertoire features and clinical complications.

This sequence joins TRBV7-8 and TRBJ2-3; TRBD1 might be the D (6 bases). Specimen: peripheral blood mononuclear cells. The clonotype originates from a person between 18 and 75 years old in good health. CDR3 DNA, as far as it was read: TGTGCCAGCAGCTTATCGGTCTCTCGGACAGACCGGCGGGATACG. Translated, it gives CASSLSVSRTDRRDT. The complete CDR3 sequence is CASSLSVSRTDRRDTQYF.